This T cell receptor (beta chain) was recorded in a study of technical replicates of blood from four donors. Only in-frame clones appear in the TCRdb table, and some are missing; sequencing was by immunoSEQ multiplex PCR. The data contain more than 65,000 clones, over 90% of them singletons. This CDR3 contains 14 residues. Between the trimmed V and J ends, which lost 6 bases and 2 bases, there was a span of 14 bases. Germline lookup yields CDR1 LNHDA and CDR2 SQIVND (reference sequence). The V call is TRBV19, the J call TRBJ2-7, with D possibly TRBD1 on 6 matching bases. The sequence derives from a human donor in good health. The sequencing sample was made of T cells isolated from PBMCs. CDR3 sequence: CASRTRDTTYEQYF. As DNA, the CDR3 is TGTGCCAGTAGAACCCGGGACACGACCTACGAGCAGTACTTC.